The clone carrying this TCR beta chain came up once. The record originates from a study of siplizumab effects on memory and regulatory T cells. The CDR3 is made up of 15 amino acids. V was clipped by 6 bases and J by 2 bases, with 13 bases between them. Germline-derived CDR1 and CDR2 are MNHEY and SVGAGI. Method: immunoSEQ multiplex PCR; TCRdb's copy keeps in-frame clones and lacks some. The sample lists around 100,000 clones, 93% seen once, with about 0.62% in the top ten. This clonotype was obtained from a human donor in good health. V usage is TRBV6-5 and J usage is TRBJ2-2; no clear D gene. Source material: Tregs sorted from blood. Here the CDR3 reads CASRPTERNTGELFF. CDR3 bases: TGTGCCAGCAGACCCACAGAAAGAAACACCGGGGAGCTGTTTTTT.